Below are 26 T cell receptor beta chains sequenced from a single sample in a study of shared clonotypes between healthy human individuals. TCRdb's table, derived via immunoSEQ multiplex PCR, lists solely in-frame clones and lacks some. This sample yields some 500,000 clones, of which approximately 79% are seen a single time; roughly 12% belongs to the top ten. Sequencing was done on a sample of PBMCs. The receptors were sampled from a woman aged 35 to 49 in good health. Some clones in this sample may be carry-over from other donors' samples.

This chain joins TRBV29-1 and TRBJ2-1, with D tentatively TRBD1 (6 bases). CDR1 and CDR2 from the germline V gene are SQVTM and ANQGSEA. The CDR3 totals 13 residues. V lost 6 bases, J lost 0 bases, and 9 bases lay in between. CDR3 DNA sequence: TGCAGCGTGGACAGTTTCTCCTACAATGAGCAGTTCTTC. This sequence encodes CSVDSFSYNEQFF.

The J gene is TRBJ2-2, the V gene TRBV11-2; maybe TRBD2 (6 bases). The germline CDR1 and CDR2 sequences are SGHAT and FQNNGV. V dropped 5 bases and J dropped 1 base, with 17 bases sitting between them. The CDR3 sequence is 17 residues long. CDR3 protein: CASSPPGRAGNTGELFF. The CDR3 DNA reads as TGTGCCAGCAGCCCCCCGGGAAGAGCGGGGAACACCGGGGAGCTGTTTTTT.

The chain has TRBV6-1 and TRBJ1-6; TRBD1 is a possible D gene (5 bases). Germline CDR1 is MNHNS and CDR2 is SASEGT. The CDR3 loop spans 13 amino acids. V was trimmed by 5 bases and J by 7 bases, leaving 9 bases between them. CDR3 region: CASSSRDNSPLHF. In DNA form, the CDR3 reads TGTGCCAGCAGTTCCAGGGACAATTCACCCCTCCACTTT.

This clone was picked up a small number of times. The CDR3: CASSVDRTVNQPQHF. Written as DNA, the CDR3 is TGTGCCAGTAGTGTCGACAGGACTGTCAATCAGCCCCAGCATTTT. The chain employs TRBV19 and TRBJ1-5; the D gene is possibly TRBD1 (6 bases). The germline V gene has CDR1 LNHDA and CDR2 SQIVND (reference sequence). Trimming took 5 bases from V and 3 from J, leaving 14 bases between them. The CDR3 loop spans 15 amino acids.

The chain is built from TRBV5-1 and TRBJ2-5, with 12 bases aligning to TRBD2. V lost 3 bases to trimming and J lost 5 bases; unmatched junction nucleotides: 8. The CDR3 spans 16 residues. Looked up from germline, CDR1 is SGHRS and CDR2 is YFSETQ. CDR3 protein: CASSSHRLAGAETQYF. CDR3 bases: TGCGCCAGCAGCTCCCACCGACTAGCGGGAGCTGAGACCCAGTACTTC. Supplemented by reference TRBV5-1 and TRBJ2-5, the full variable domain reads KAGVTQTPRYLIKTRGQQVTLSCSPISGHRSVSWYQQTPGQGLQFLFEYFSETQRNKGNFPGRFSGRQFSNSRSEMNVSTLELGDSALYLCASSSHRLAGAETQYFGPGTRLLVL.

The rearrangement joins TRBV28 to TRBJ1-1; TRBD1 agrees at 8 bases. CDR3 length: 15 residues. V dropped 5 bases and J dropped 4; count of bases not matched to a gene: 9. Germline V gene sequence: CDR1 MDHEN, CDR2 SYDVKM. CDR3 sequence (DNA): TGTGCCAGCAGTCCCGGGGACAGGTTCGTCACTGAAGCTTTCTTT. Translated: CASSPGDRFVTEAFF.

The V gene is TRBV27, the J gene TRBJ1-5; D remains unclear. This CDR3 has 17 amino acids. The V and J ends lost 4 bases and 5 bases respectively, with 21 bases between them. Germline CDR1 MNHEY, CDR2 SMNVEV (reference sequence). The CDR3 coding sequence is TGTGCCAGCAGTTGGAGGGTAACTCTGCCCGGGGATCAGCCCCAGCATTTT. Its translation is CASSWRVTLPGDQPQHF.

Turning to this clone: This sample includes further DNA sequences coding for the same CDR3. The DNA for the CDR3 is TGCAGCGTTGGTAGGGGAACTGAAGCTTTCTTT. Amino acid sequence: CSVGRGTEAFF. The chain recombines TRBV29-1 with TRBJ1-1, with D tentatively TRBD1 (5 bases). The V gene's germline CDR1 is SQVTM and CDR2 ANQGSEA. Trimming cost V 4 bases and J 5 bases, with 8 bases left between them. The CDR3 covers 11 residues.

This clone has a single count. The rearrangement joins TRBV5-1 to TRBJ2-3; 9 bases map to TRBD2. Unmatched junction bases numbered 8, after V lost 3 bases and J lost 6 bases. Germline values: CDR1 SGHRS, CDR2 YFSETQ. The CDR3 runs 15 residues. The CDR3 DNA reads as TGCGCCAGCAGCTCACAAGCGGGAGGAAGCGATACGCAGTATTTT. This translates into CASSSQAGGSDTQYF.

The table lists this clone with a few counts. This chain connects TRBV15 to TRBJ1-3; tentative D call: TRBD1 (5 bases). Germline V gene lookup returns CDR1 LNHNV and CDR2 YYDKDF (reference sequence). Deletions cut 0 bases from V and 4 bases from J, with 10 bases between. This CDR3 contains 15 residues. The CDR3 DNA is TGTGCCACCAGCAGAGATTATGGGGGAGGAAACACCATATATTTT. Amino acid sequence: CATSRDYGGGNTIYF.

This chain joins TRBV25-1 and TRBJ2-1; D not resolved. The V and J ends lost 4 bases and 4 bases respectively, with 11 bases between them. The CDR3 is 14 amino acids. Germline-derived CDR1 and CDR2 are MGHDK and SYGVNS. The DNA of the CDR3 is TGTGCCAGCAGTGTCGGGTTTCGGTACAATGAGCAGTTCTTC. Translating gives CASSVGFRYNEQFF.

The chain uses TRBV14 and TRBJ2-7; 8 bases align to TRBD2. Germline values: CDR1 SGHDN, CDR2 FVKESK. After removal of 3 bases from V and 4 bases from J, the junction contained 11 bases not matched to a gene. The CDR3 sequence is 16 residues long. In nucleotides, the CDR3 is TGTGCCAGCAGCCACCGAGGGCTAGCGGGCAAATACGAGCAGTACTTC. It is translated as CASSHRGLAGKYEQYF.

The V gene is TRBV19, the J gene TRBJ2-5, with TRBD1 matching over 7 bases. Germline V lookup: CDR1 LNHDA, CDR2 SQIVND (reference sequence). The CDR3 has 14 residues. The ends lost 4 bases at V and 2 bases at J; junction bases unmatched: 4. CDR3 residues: CASSTQGMQETQYF. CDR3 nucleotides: TGTGCCAGTAGTACACAGGGGATGCAAGAGACCCAGTACTTC.

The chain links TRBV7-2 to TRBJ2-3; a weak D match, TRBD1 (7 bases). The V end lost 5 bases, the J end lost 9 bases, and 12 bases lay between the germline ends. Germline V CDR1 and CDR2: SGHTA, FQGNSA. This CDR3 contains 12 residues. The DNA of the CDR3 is TGTGCCAGCAGCCGGCAGGGGGGCACGCAGTATTTT. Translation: CASSRQGGTQYF.

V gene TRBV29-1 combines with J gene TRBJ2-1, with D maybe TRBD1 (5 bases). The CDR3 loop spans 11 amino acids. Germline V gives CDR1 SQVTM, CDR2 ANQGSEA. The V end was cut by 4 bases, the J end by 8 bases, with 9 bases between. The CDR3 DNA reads TGCAGCGTTGGCAGGGTAGATGAGCAGTTCTTC. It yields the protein CSVGRVDEQFF.

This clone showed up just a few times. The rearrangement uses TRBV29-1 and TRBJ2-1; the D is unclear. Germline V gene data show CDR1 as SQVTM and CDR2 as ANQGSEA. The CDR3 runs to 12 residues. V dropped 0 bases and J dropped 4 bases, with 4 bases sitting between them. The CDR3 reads CSVEDGYNEQFF. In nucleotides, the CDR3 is TGCAGCGTTGAAGATGGGTACAATGAGCAGTTCTTC.

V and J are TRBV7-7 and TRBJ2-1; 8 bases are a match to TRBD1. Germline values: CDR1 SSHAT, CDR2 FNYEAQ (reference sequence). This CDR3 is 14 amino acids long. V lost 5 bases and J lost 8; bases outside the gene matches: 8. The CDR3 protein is CASSNHRGSDEQFF. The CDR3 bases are TGTGCCAGCAGCAACCACAGGGGGTCAGATGAGCAGTTCTTC.

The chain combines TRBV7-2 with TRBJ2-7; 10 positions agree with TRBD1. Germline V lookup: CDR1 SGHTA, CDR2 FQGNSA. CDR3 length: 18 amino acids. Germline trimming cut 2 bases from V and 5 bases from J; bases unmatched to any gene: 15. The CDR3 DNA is TGTGCCAGCAGCTTAAGAGGGCCCGGACAGGGGGTAGGGCACGAGCAGTACTTC. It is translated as CASSLRGPGQGVGHEQYF.

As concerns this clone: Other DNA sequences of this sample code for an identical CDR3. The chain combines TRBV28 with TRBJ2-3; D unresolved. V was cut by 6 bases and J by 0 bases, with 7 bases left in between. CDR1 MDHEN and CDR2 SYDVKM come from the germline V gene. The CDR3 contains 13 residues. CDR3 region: CASSPPSTDTQYF. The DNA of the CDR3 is TGTGCCAGCAGCCCCCCAAGCACAGATACGCAGTATTTT.

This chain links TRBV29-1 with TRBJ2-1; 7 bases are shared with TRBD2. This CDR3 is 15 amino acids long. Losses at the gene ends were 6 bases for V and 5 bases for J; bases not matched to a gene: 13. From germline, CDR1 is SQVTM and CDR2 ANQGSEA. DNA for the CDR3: TGCAGCGTCCCCCCGGGACTAAAAACCCACAATGAGCAGTTCTTC. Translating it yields CSVPPGLKTHNEQFF.

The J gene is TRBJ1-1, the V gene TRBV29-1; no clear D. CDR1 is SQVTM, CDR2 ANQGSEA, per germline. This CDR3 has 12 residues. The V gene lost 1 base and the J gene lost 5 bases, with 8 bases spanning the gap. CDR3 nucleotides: TGCAGCGTTGAAGGCCCGGGAACTGAAGCTTTCTTT. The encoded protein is CSVEGPGTEAFF.

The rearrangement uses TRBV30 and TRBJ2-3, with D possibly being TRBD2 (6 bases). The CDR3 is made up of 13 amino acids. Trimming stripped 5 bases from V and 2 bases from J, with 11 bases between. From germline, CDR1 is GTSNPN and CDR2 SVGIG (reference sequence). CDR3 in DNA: TGTGCCTGGGGGGGGATTAACACAGATACGCAGTATTTT. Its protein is CAWGGINTDTQYF. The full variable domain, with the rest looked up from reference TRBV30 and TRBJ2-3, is SQTIHQWPATLVQPVGSPLSLECTVEGTSNPNLYWYRQAAGRGLQLLFYSVGIGQISSEVPQNLSASRPQDRQFILSSKKLLLSDSGFYLCAWGGINTDTQYFGPGTRLTVL.

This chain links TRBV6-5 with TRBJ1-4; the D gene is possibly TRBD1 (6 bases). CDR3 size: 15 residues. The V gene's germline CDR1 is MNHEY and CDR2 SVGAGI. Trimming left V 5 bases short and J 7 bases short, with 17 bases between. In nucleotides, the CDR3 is TGTGCCAGCAGTAATCGGGGGGCTGTGGTTGAAAAACTGTTTTTT. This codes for CASSNRGAVVEKLFF.

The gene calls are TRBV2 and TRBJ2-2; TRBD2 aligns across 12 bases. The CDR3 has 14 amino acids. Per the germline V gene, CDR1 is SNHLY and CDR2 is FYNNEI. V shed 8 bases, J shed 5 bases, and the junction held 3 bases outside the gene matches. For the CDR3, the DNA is TGTGCCAGCCGGGGGACTAGCGGGACCGGGGAGCTGTTTTTT. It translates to CASRGTSGTGELFF. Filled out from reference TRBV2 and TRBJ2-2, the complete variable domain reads EPEVTQTPSHQVTQMGQEVILRCVPISNHLYFYWYRQILGQKVEFLVSFYNNEISEKSEIFDDQFSVERPDGSNFTLKIRSTKLEDSAMYFCASRGTSGTGELFFGEGSRLTVL.

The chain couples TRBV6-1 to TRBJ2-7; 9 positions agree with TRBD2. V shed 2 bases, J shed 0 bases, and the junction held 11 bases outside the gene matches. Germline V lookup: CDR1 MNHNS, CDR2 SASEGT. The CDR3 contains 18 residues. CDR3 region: CASSEFLAGSPSSYEQYF. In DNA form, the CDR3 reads TGTGCCAGCAGTGAATTTCTAGCGGGATCTCCCAGCTCCTACGAGCAGTACTTC.

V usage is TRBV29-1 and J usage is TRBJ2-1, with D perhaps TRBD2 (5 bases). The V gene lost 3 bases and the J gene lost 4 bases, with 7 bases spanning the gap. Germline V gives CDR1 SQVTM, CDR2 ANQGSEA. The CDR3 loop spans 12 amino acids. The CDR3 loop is CSVESGYNEQFF. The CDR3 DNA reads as TGCAGCGTTGAGTCGGGATACAATGAGCAGTTCTTC.